These 21 T cell receptor beta chains came from one sample sequenced in a study of blood T cell repertoires in COVID-19. Clones were sequenced by immunoSEQ multiplex PCR, and TCRdb holds only the in-frame ones, with some missing. Here the sample spans 100,000 or so clones, about 80% being singletons. What was sequenced was peripheral blood. These TCRs come from a man between 65 and 79 years old with active or convalescent COVID-19.

This clone came up a few times. The CDR3 loop reads CASSRYRDQPQHF. The CDR3 bases are TGTGCCAGCAGCCGCTACAGGGATCAGCCCCAGCATTTT. The V and J genes are TRBV16 and TRBJ1-5; perhaps TRBD1 as D (6 bases). This CDR3 contains 13 residues. The ends were cut back, 4 bases at V and 5 bases at J, with 9 bases in the middle. The germline V gene encodes CDR1 KGHSY and CDR2 FQNENV. Full variable domain (outside the CDR3, taken from reference TRBV16 and TRBJ1-5): GEEVAQTPKHLVRGEGQKAKLYCAPIKGHSYVFWYQQVLKNEFKFLISFQNENVFDETGMPKERFSAKCLPNSPCSLEIQATKLEDSAVYFCASSRYRDQPQHFGDGTRLSIL.

The genes are TRBV11-1 and TRBJ1-1, with 7 bases that match TRBD1. The CDR3 length is 16 residues. The V segment lost 0 bases and the J segment 5 bases; nucleotides outside the gene matches: 9. Germline CDR1 and CDR2: SGHAT and FQDESV (reference sequence). CDR3 in amino acids: CASSLAFGTVSTEAFF. CDR3 nucleotide sequence: TGTGCCAGCAGCTTAGCATTCGGGACAGTATCGACTGAAGCTTTCTTT.

This clone has only a few counts. This chain links TRBV6-5 with TRBJ1-6; D may be TRBD1 (5 bases). This CDR3 spans 14 amino acids. The V and J ends lost 11 bases and 4 bases respectively, with 15 bases between them. CDR1 is MNHEY and CDR2 is SVGAGI in the germline V gene. The CDR3: CASQEGGYNSPLHF. The CDR3 DNA reads TGTGCCTCACAGGAGGGCGGATATAATTCACCCCTCCACTTT.

A few counts support this clone. The gene calls are TRBV10-3 and TRBJ2-7, with TRBD1 as a possible D gene (7 bases). Germline V CDR1 and CDR2: ENHRY, SYGVKD. The CDR3 runs to 12 residues. Trimming took off 11 bases at V and 1 base at J, with 12 bases between the two ends. The CDR3 bases are TGTGCCGTCGCGGGACAGTCCTACGAGCAGTACTTC. It translates to CAVAGQSYEQYF.

The V call is TRBV7-2, the J call TRBJ2-2, with 15 bases fitting TRBD2. The CDR3 runs to 18 residues. CDR1 SGHTA and CDR2 FQGNSA come from the germline V gene. The trim removed 5 bases at V and 4 bases at J, leaving 8 bases unmatched. CDR3 coding DNA: TGTGCCAGCAGCCAGCCGGGACTAGCGGGGGGCCCCACCGGGGAGCTGTTTTTT. Its protein product is CASSQPGLAGGPTGELFF. Based on the CDR3 plus reference TRBV7-2 and TRBJ2-2, the full variable domain is GAGVSQSPSNKVTEKGKDVELRCDPISGHTALYWYRQSLGQGLEFLIYFQGNSAPDKSGLPSDRFSAERTGGSVSTLTIQRTQQEDSAVYLCASSQPGLAGGPTGELFFGEGSRLTVL.

The V gene is TRBV7-9, the J gene TRBJ2-3, with 11 bases lining up with TRBD2. J gave up 8 bases and V 3 bases, and 4 bases lay outside the gene matches. From germline, CDR1 is SEHNR and CDR2 FQNEAQ (reference sequence). This CDR3 spans 14 amino acids. CDR3 DNA sequence: TGTGCCAGCAGCTTTAGCGGGGGGGTAGCTACGCAGTATTTT. Translation gives CASSFSGGVATQYF. Full variable domain (missing parts from reference TRBV7-9 and TRBJ2-3): DTGVSQNPRHKITKRGQNVTFRCDPISEHNRLYWYRQTLGQGPEFLTYFQNEAQLEKSRLLSDRFSAERPKGSFSTLEIQRTEQGDSAMYLCASSFSGGVATQYFGPGTRLTVL.

The chain joins TRBV10-3 to TRBJ1-4, with TRBD1 identical over 7 bases. Germline CDR1 reads ENHRY; CDR2 reads SYGVKD. This CDR3 comprises 14 residues. Losses at the gene ends were 8 bases for V and 3 bases for J; bases not matched to a gene: 6. The DNA of the CDR3 is TGTGCCATCGCGTCCGGGACAGCTAATGAAAAACTGTTTTTT. Its translation: CAIASGTANEKLFF.

The rearrangement joins TRBV4-3 to TRBJ2-1; 11 bases match TRBD2. This CDR3 has 17 amino acids. Germline V gene data show CDR1 as LGHNA and CDR2 as YSLEER. The V and J ends lost 1 base and 9 bases, in that order; junction bases with no gene match: 11. This CDR3 reads CASSQGGVAGGPGEQFF. The DNA for the CDR3 is TGCGCCAGCAGCCAAGGCGGAGTAGCGGGGGGGCCCGGTGAGCAGTTCTTC.

The J gene is TRBJ2-5, the V gene TRBV9; 16 bases are shared with TRBD2. This CDR3 region has 17 residues. V dropped 3 bases and J dropped 5; count of bases not matched to a gene: 7. Germline CDR1 reads SGDLS; CDR2 reads YYNGEE. This CDR3 is CASSAGTSGGAGETQYF. CDR3 coding DNA: TGTGCCAGCAGCGCCGGGACTAGCGGGGGGGCCGGGGAGACCCAGTACTTC.

The chain uses TRBV3-1 (or the pseudogene TRBV3-2) and TRBJ2-4; D perhaps matches TRBD1 (6 bases). V shed 4 bases and J shed 6 bases, with 10 bases lying between them. CDR3 size: 13 residues. Germline CDR1 reads LGHDT; CDR2 reads YNNKEL (reference sequence). The CDR3 loop reads CASSRDTTNIQYF. The DNA of the CDR3 is TGTGCCAGCAGCCGGGACACCACAAACATTCAGTACTTC.

The CDR3 coding sequence is TGCGCCAGCAGCCAAGATATCGCAGGGACTAATGAAAAACTGTTTTTT. Amino acids: CASSQDIAGTNEKLFF. The chain carries TRBV4-1 and TRBJ1-4, with D possibly matching TRBD1 (5 bases). Germline-derived CDR1 and CDR2 are MGHRA and YSYEKL. The V gene lost 0 bases and the J gene lost 2 bases, with 10 bases spanning the gap. This CDR3 comprises 16 residues.

This clone showed up just a few times. This chain connects TRBV6-4 to TRBJ2-3; D is perhaps TRBD2 (6 bases). Germline V gene sequence: CDR1 MRHNA, CDR2 SNTAGT. This CDR3 spans 12 amino acids. V lost 2 bases and J 6 bases, leaving 6 bases between the germline ends. CDR3 sequence: CASSDGGDTQYF. In nucleotides, the CDR3 is TGTGCCAGCAGTGACGGGGGGGATACGCAGTATTTT.

The CDR3 sequence is CASSQVGRGVMNTEAFF. CDR3 bases: TGCGCCAGCAGCCAAGTGGGCAGGGGAGTTATGAACACTGAAGCTTTCTTT. The chain uses TRBV4-1 and TRBJ1-1; a weak D match, TRBD1 (6 bases). V lost 1 base to trimming and J lost 0 bases, with 15 bases between them. The germline V gene has CDR1 MGHRA and CDR2 YSYEKL. The CDR3 is 17 residues long.

The chain employs TRBV10-1 and TRBJ1-1; 9 nucleotides align to TRBD1. From germline, CDR1 is WNHNN and CDR2 SYGVQD (reference sequence). J lost 5 bases, V lost 8 bases, and 6 bases had no gene match. The CDR3 spans 13 residues. CDR3 sequence (DNA): TGCGCCAGCTCGGGACAGGGTTGGACTGAAGCTTTCTTT. The encoded protein is CASSGQGWTEAFF.

V is TRBV4-2 and J is TRBJ1-4, with a tentative D call TRBD1 (5 bases). Trimming stripped 1 base from V and 3 bases from J, with 15 bases between. The CDR3 length is 17 residues. Looked up from germline, CDR1 is LGHNA and CDR2 is YNFKEQ. In DNA, the CDR3 is TGTGCCAGCAGCCAAGGAGGGTCGGGGGGGGCTAATGAAAAACTGTTTTTT. It specifies CASSQGGSGGANEKLFF.

The chain uses TRBV12-3 or TRBV12-4 and TRBJ2-3, with TRBD2 matching 9 bases. J gave up 6 bases and V 5 bases, and 3 bases lay outside the gene matches. The CDR3 has 13 residues. DNA for the CDR3: TGTGCCAGCAGTCCCGGGACTAGCGATACGCAGTATTTT. This sequence encodes CASSPGTSDTQYF.

This chain connects TRBV2 to TRBJ2-2; 13 bases fit TRBD2. This CDR3 spans 15 amino acids. V lost 4 bases and J lost 7; bases outside the gene matches: 3. The V gene's germline CDR1 is SNHLY and CDR2 FYNNEI. The DNA of the CDR3 is TGTGCCAGCAGTGGGACTAGCGGGGGAGTCGGGGAGCTGTTTTTT. It encodes CASSGTSGGVGELFF.

CDR3 sequence reads: CASSPPLIPASSEQFF. The CDR3, as DNA: TGTGCCAGCAGCCCACCCCTCATACCCGCTAGTTCTGAGCAGTTCTTC. The rearrangement links TRBV7-9 to TRBJ2-1; D is uncertain. The germline V and J ends were trimmed by 5 bases and 9 bases, with 23 bases remaining between them. CDR1 and CDR2 from the germline V gene are SEHNR and FQNEAQ (reference sequence). CDR3 length: 16 amino acids.

The gene calls are TRBV3-1 (or the pseudogene TRBV3-2) and TRBJ2-7; 9 bases are shared with TRBD1. V gave up 5 bases and J gave up 3 bases; unmatched junction bases: 2. The germline CDR1 and CDR2 sequences are LGHDT and YNNKEL (reference sequence). The CDR3 totals 13 residues. The CDR3 coding sequence is TGTGCCAGCAGCTTGACAGGGGGCTACGAGCAGTACTTC. It yields the protein CASSLTGGYEQYF.

The chain joins TRBV30 to TRBJ1-1, with D uncertain. The CDR3 has 13 residues. CDR1 GTSNPN and CDR2 SVGIG come from the germline V gene (reference sequence). V shed 3 bases and J shed 1 base, with 9 bases lying between them. The CDR3 is CAWRHGGNTEAFF. CDR3 DNA: TGTGCCTGGAGGCACGGAGGGAACACTGAAGCTTTCTTT.

The rearrangement joins TRBV6-2 or TRBV6-3 to TRBJ2-5, with no clear D. The germline V gene has CDR1 MNHEY and CDR2 SVGEGT. This CDR3 has 12 residues. V was trimmed by 3 bases and J by 5 bases, leaving 7 bases between them. CDR3 bases: TGTGCCAGCAGTTATATCCCGGAGACCCAGTACTTC. The encoded protein is CASSYIPETQYF.